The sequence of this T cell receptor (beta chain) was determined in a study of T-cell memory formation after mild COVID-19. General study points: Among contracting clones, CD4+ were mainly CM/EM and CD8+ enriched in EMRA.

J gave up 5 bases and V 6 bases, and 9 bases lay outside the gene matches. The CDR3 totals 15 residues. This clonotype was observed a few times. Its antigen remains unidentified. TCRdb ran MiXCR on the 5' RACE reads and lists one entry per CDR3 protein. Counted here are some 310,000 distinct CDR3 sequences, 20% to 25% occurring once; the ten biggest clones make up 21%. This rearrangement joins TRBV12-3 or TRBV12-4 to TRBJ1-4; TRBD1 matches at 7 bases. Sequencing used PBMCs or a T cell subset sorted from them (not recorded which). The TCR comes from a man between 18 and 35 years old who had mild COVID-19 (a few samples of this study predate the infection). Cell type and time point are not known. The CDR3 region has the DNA TGTGCCAGCAGGACAGGGTTTTCGGGGAATGAAAAACTGTTTTTT. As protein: CASRTGFSGNEKLFF.